The rows below give T cell receptor beta chains drawn from one sample of a study of cytomegalovirus exposure and HLA in healthy donors. Some clones are missing from TCRdb's copy, which holds only in-frame ones; the method was immunoSEQ multiplex PCR. The sample includes around 200,000 clones, approximately 84% of them seen just once. Sample: PBMCs. Receptors were obtained from a woman aged 40 to 49 in good health and CMV-seronegative. CDR3s include the opening cysteine and the closing phenylalanine or tryptophan. The D gene is left open where the match is weak. Size tells how often a clone was seen (once, few, many) or the class of an expanded clone, and some rows leave it out.

v_gene	abundance	j_gene	d_gene	CDR3aa	CDR3nt
TRBV18	-	TRBJ2-2	TRBD1	CASSPLGQGGTGELFF	TGTGCCAGCTCACCACTGGGACAGGGGGGCACCGGGGAGCTGTTTTTT
TRBV5-8	-	TRBJ2-5	-	CASSFGRLLQETQYF	TGTGCCAGCAGCTTTGGGAGACTCCTCCAAGAGACCCAGTACTTC
TRBV5-6	-	TRBJ1-6	-	CASSSSLQGSYNSPLHF	TGTGCCAGCAGCTCCTCCTTACAGGGTTCCTATAATTCACCCCTCCACTTT
TRBV28	-	TRBJ2-1	TRBD1	CASSPMTGVGYNEQFF	TGTGCCAGCAGTCCTATGACAGGGGTTGGGTACAATGAGCAGTTCTTC
TRBV4-1	-	TRBJ1-1	TRBD1	CASSQDRTGMNTEAFF	TGCGCCAGCAGCCAAGATAGGACAGGGATGAACACTGAAGCTTTCTTT
TRBV7-7	-	TRBJ2-1	TRBD2	CASSPERGGRNEQFF	TGTGCTAGCAGCCCAGAGCGGGGGGGCCGCAATGAGCAGTTCTTC
TRBV4-2	once	TRBJ1-4	TRBD1	CASSQVTGQWGKLFF	TGTGCCAGCAGCCAAGTAACGGGACAGTGGGGAAAACTGTTTTTT
TRBV5-1	-	TRBJ1-1	-	CASRLHKQGLEAFF	TGCGCCAGCAGACTACACAAACAGGGCCTGGAAGCTTTCTTT
TRBV5-4	-	TRBJ1-2	TRBD1	CASSLARTGVLRSNYGYTF	TGTGCCAGCAGCTTGGCCCGGACAGGGGTGTTAAGGTCTAACTATGGCTACACCTTC
TRBV6-5	few	TRBJ2-1	TRBD1	CASSSQGNNEQFF	TGTGCCAGCAGTTCACAGGGGAACAATGAGCAGTTCTTC
TRBV14	-	TRBJ2-2	-	CASSRLPNTGELFF	TGTGCCAGCAGCCGACTCCCGAACACCGGGGAGCTGTTTTTT
TRBV10-1	-	TRBJ1-1	-	CASSEAGTEAFF	TGCGCCAGCAGTGAAGCAGGGACTGAAGCTTTCTTT
TRBV5-3	once	TRBJ2-2	TRBD1	CARSFGGQGAYTGELFF	TGTGCCAGAAGCTTCGGCGGACAGGGGGCTTACACCGGGGAGCTGTTTTTT
TRBV7-9	-	TRBJ1-2	-	CASSFHIGGYTF	TGTGCCAGCAGCTTTCATATCGGGGGCTACACCTTC
TRBV7-6	few	TRBJ1-1	-	CASSLIGGAAWGNTEAFF	TGTGCCAGCAGCTTAATCGGAGGGGCGGCTTGGGGTAACACTGAAGCTTTCTTT
TRBV27	once	TRBJ2-7	-	CASSLGGAREQYF	TGTGCCAGCAGTTTGGGTGGGGCGAGAGAGCAGTACTTC
TRBV4-3	-	TRBJ2-7	-	CASSQRTGTSYEQYF	TGCGCCAGCAGCCAAAGAACCGGGACAAGCTACGAGCAGTACTTC
TRBV2	once	TRBJ2-7	TRBD1	CASRGTGIIPYEQYF	TGTGCCAGCAGGGGGACAGGGATTATCCCCTACGAGCAGTACTTC
TRBV28	-	TRBJ1-3	TRBD1	CASSQGAGNTIYF	TGTGCCAGCAGTCAGGGGGCTGGAAACACCATATATTTT
TRBV5-8	-	TRBJ1-2	-	CASSPSPAGSYGYTF	TGTGCCAGCAGCCCAAGTCCGGCAGGGTCCTATGGCTACACCTTC
TRBV6-6	-	TRBJ2-2	-	CASRRNTGELFF	TGTGCCAGCAGGAGGAACACCGGGGAGCTGTTTTTT
TRBV7-9	-	TRBJ1-1	-	CASSFGEFLDSEAFF	TGTGCCAGCAGCTTCGGGGAATTCTTGGACAGTGAAGCTTTCTTT
TRBV19	once	TRBJ2-1	-	CASSSGTPDQGEQFF	TGTGCCAGTAGTTCCGGGACTCCCGATCAAGGGGAGCAGTTCTTC
TRBV29-1	-	TRBJ1-2	-	CSADQENYGYTF	TGCAGCGCCGACCAGGAAAACTATGGCTACACCTTC
TRBV19	-	TRBJ1-1	-	CASSLAEGAEAFF	TGTGCCAGTAGTTTGGCGGAGGGCGCTGAAGCTTTCTTT
TRBV5-1	-	TRBJ1-2	-	CASSLFAGDYGYTF	TGCGCCAGCAGCTTATTTGCGGGGGACTATGGCTACACCTTC
TRBV14	-	TRBJ2-7	-	CASSQDWGGVTDEQYF	TGTGCCAGCAGCCAAGATTGGGGCGGGGTGACGGACGAGCAGTACTTC
TRBV11-3	once	TRBJ2-7	TRBD2	CASSTLDSGGRYEQYF	TGTGCCAGCAGCACCCTAGACAGCGGGGGGAGGTACGAGCAGTACTTC
TRBV6-5	-	TRBJ1-6	-	CASSYLPGGNSPLHF	TGTGCCAGCAGTTATCTTCCCGGCGGTAATTCACCCCTCCACTTT
TRBV4-3	-	TRBJ1-1	-	CASSQDTREGTEAFF	TGCGCCAGCAGCCAAGACACCAGGGAGGGCACTGAAGCTTTCTTT
TRBV7-9	-	TRBJ1-4	TRBD1	CASSQTGLEKLFF	TGTGCCAGCAGCCAGACAGGGCTAGAAAAACTGTTTTTT
TRBV7-8	-	TRBJ1-4	-	CASSLVETNEKLFF	TGTGCCAGCAGCTTAGTGGAGACTAATGAAAAACTGTTTTTT
TRBV7-3	few	TRBJ1-3	-	CASSLQIGNTIYF	TGTGCCAGCAGCTTACAGATTGGAAACACCATATATTTT
TRBV4-3	once	TRBJ2-2	-	CASSFFPGGANTGELFF	TGCGCCAGCAGCTTTTTCCCGGGGGGCGCGAACACCGGGGAGCTGTTTTTT
TRBV9	-	TRBJ2-5	-	CASSVGSVDQETQYF	TGTGCCAGCAGCGTGGGTAGCGTGGACCAAGAGACCCAGTACTTC
TRBV4-2	-	TRBJ2-7	-	CASSQDLQGIRGYEQYF	TGTGCCAGCAGCCAAGATCTGCAAGGAATCAGGGGTTACGAGCAGTACTTC
TRBV5-1	-	TRBJ1-2	-	CASSLVASAFYGYTF	TGCGCCAGCAGCTTGGTAGCCAGTGCCTTCTATGGCTACACCTTC
TRBV9	-	TRBJ2-2	TRBD2	CASSVREGWAGELFF	TGTGCCAGCAGCGTACGGGAGGGATGGGCCGGGGAGCTGTTTTTT
TRBV7-9	few	TRBJ1-1	-	CASSLVRGAGNTEAFF	TGTGCCAGCAGCTTAGTGCGGGGGGCGGGGAACACTGAAGCTTTCTTT
TRBV7-2	-	TRBJ2-1	-	CASSSSSSYNEQFF	TGTGCCAGCAGCTCTAGCTCCTCCTACAATGAGCAGTTCTTC
TRBV28	-	TRBJ2-6	TRBD1	CASSSKTGKSSGANVLTF	TGTGCCAGCAGTTCCAAGACAGGGAAGTCTTCTGGGGCCAACGTCCTGACTTTC